This section outlines one TCR beta chain sequence together with its context. This clone's antigen is unknown. No base quality values were provided; no much bigger clone lies one nucleotide off. This sample was taken from a study of OX40 agonist ivuxolimab in advanced cancers. About the study as a whole: Ivuxolimab was an agonistic, fully human IgG2 monoclonal antibody directed against OX40 (CD134), a costimulatory receptor. Peripheral TCRbeta sequencing aimed to test whether ivuxolimab altered TCR sequence diversity and caused clonal T-cell expansion. Intravenous ivuxolimab was administered to patients every 2 weeks at six dose levels: 0.01, 0.1, 0.3, 1.5, 3 and 10 mg/kg. The monotherapy dose-escalation portion (N ≈ 55 patients) of the phase I ivuxolimab trial is reported in the paper. Patients were allowed to have had prior anti-PD-1, anti-PD-L1 or anti-CTLA-4 therapy, and approximately 40% of the dose-escalation patients had previously received checkpoint inhibitors. Partial responses occurred in three dose-escalation patients, of whom one had hepatocellular carcinoma and two had cutaneous melanoma. In the dose-escalation cohort, 70% to 85% of patients were male, and the mean age was approximately 60 years with a range of roughly 23 to 90. Among the 52 dose-escalation patients, some 20 had hepatocellular carcinoma, approximately 15 melanoma, 9 renal cell carcinoma and 9 head and neck cancer.

What the work shows at the level of the full study, not this receptor alone: In the 0.1-3.0 mg/kg groups, partial responders were among the patients with the lowest normalized peripheral clonal expansion, particularly in CD8+ T cells. At doses from 0.1 to 3.0 mg/kg, clonal expansion was seen in both CD4+ and CD8+ blood T cells between baseline and week 6. After ivuxolimab, CD8+ T cells had more expanded clones than CD4+ T cells on average. Antigen specificity was not determined for the clonally expanded peripheral T cells. Low levels of normalized T-cell clonal expansion were also seen in some nonresponding patients.

CDR3 length: 16 amino acids, cysteine to phenylalanine. Only CDR3 DNA is held: 48 bases, read in frame from base 1. The CDR1 and CDR2 encoded by the germline V gene are SGHRS and YFSETQ. V is pruned by 0 bases and J by 8 bases, leaving 8 bases of the junction without a gene match. The trial excluded patients who had a history of autoimmune disease or who were on systemic immunosuppression. Peripheral blood for TCR sequencing was collected from all dose cohorts at baseline, on cycle 4 day 1, and on cycle 7 day 1. The samples were taken from a phase I, first-in-human, multicenter, open-label dose-escalation trial of ivuxolimab. Adults with locally advanced or metastatic head and neck squamous cell, hepatocellular, melanoma or renal cell carcinoma were enrolled in the trial. Before TCR sequencing, CD4+ T cells and CD8+ T cells were sorted from peripheral blood as separate populations. Genomic DNA was extracted from sorted cells for sequencing of the TCRbeta CDR3 region. The immunoSEQ Assay was used to sequence the TCRbeta CDR3 regions. In its TCRdb copy, this immuneACCESS table keeps in-frame sequences only and misses some clones. Where compared with another copy, unresolved V genes explain less than half of these, and the others have no known cause. The sample profile shows about 63,000 clones; 85% to 90% of them were found once. Of the sample, about 0.77% is held by the ten largest clones.

The chain employs TRBV5-1 and TRBJ2-1; 10 nucleotides in the junction match TRBD2. The specimen comprised CD4+ or CD8+ T cells sorted from blood, sampled in a trial of the OX40 agonist ivuxolimab. The source is an adult with an advanced solid tumor such as melanoma, head and neck, liver or kidney cancer. The CDR3: CASSLAGSGREDEQFF. The DNA is TGCGCCAGCAGCTTGGCCGGGAGCGGGAGGGAGGATGAGCAGTTCTTC. The full variable domain, completed from the reference TRBV5-1 and TRBJ2-1 proteins outside the CDR3, reads KAGVTQTPRYLIKTRGQQVTLSCSPISGHRSVSWYQQTPGQGLQFLFEYFSETQRNKGNFPGRFSGRQFSNSRSEMNVSTLELGDSALYLCASSLAGSGREDEQFFGPGTRLTVL.